The T cell receptor beta chain under discussion was sequenced for a study of somatic mutations in cytotoxic T cells in rheumatoid arthritis. In the study overall: Some V beta antibody-stained T-cell populations were flow-sorted at nearly 100% purity, including V beta1+ cells sequenced for TCRB.

Notes on this clone: Its target is unknown.

General study points: Among patients with rheumatoid arthritis, but not healthy controls, CD8+ clonality increased with age.

The CDR3 sequence is 14 residues long. Germline V CDR1 and CDR2: LNHDA, SQIVND (reference sequence). The ends were cut back, 5 bases at V and 7 bases at J, with 14 bases in the middle. Some clones are missing from TCRdb's copy, which holds only in-frame ones; the method was immunoSEQ multiplex PCR. The top ten clones hold around a fifth of a sample with about 10,000 clones, under 85% of them seen once. The source is a man aged 45-65 years in good health. The sample consisted of CD8+ T cells sorted from blood. This chain links TRBV19 with TRBJ2-2; D gene uncertain. Here the CDR3 reads CASSLLALGGELFF. The CDR3, as DNA: TGTGCCAGTAGTCTGTTAGCCTTGGGCGGGGAGCTGTTTTTT.